The 5 T cell receptor beta chains below all came from one sample that was sequenced in a study of T cells after posttransplantation cyclophosphamide. Measured with immunoSEQ multiplex PCR; TCRdb has only the in-frame clones, and not every one. Among 25,000 to 35,000 clones listed, about nine tenths were seen once. The sequencing input was PBMCs. The receptor source for this set is a man in his fifties.

The chain carries TRBV1 and TRBJ2-3; the D call of TRBD2 is as the table states it, not checked on the DNA. TRBV1 is shown as a pseudogene. This CDR3 has 17 residues. CDR3 amino acids: CTSSLRWYGRGTDTQYF. In nucleotides, the CDR3 is TGCACCAGCAGCCTCAGATGGTATGGGAGAGGAACAGATACGCAGTATTTT.

This sequence joins TRBV19 and TRBJ2-6, with 9 bases fitting TRBD1. Germline V CDR1 and CDR2: LNHDA, SQIVND (reference sequence). Germline trimming cut 4 bases from V and 0 bases from J; bases unmatched to any gene: 10. The CDR3 totals 19 residues. The CDR3 DNA follows: TGTGCCAGTAGTAGAGGATCACAGGGGGCGAGCTCTGGGGCCAACGTCCTGACTTTC. Protein: CASSRGSQGASSGANVLTF. The full variable domain, completed using reference TRBV19 and TRBJ2-6, is DGGITQSPKYLFRKEGQNVTLSCEQNLNHDAMYWYRQDPGQGLRLIYYSQIVNDFQKGDIAEGYSVSREKKESFPLTVTSAQKNPTAFYLCASSRGSQGASSGANVLTFGAGSRLTVL.

The chain links TRBV6-5 to TRBJ2-4, with 10 bases aligning to TRBD1. Germline V gene sequence: CDR1 MNHEY, CDR2 SVGAGI. With V trimmed by 4 bases and J by 5 bases, 8 bases remained unmatched. The CDR3 has 16 residues. CDR3 loop: CASSLLFGTGENIQYF. CDR3 sequence (DNA): TGTGCCAGCAGTTTACTCTTCGGGACAGGGGAAAACATTCAGTACTTC.

This clone has only a few counts. The chain links TRBV7-9 to TRBJ1-3; 7 bases agree with TRBD1. The CDR3 has 15 residues. V was clipped by 4 bases and J by 0 bases; unmatched bases: 3. Germline V CDR1 and CDR2: SEHNR, FQNEAQ (reference sequence). Here the CDR3 DNA reads TGTGCCAGCAGCTCGGGACAGCCCTCTGGAAACACCATATATTTT. It codes for CASSSGQPSGNTIYF.

CDR3 region: CASRVPRTSQGDTQYF. For the CDR3, the DNA is TGTGCCAGCAGAGTACCACGTACCTCCCAGGGAGATACGCAGTATTTT. V and J are TRBV7-2 and TRBJ2-3; TRBD1 is a possible D gene (5 bases). CDR1 and CDR2 from the germline V gene are SGHTA and FQGNSA. This CDR3 is 16 amino acids long. The V end lost 6 bases, the J end lost 5 bases, and 21 bases lay between the germline ends. The variable domain in full, with the rest retrieved from reference TRBV7-2 and TRBJ2-3, is GAGVSQSPSNKVTEKGKDVELRCDPISGHTALYWYRQSLGQGLEFLIYFQGNSAPDKSGLPSDRFSAERTGGSVSTLTIQRTQQEDSAVYLCASRVPRTSQGDTQYFGPGTRLTVL.